This T cell receptor beta chain originates from a study of control samples from healthy donors and cancer patients. Losses at the gene ends were 7 bases for V and 4 bases for J; bases not matched to a gene: 10. This CDR3 spans 14 amino acids. CDR1 is SQVTM, CDR2 ANQGSEA, per germline. The assay was immunoSEQ multiplex PCR, and TCRdb's table has in-frame clones only and misses some. The sample records 94,000 or so clones, roughly 83% being singletons. The sequence came from a man in his 70s with lung cancer. The sequencing sample was made of PBMCs. This sequence joins TRBV29-1 and TRBJ2-7, with TRBD1 matching over 10 bases. For the CDR3, the DNA is TGCAGCGCCGCCGGGACAGGGGATTCTTACGAGCAGTACTTC. Residues: CSAAGTGDSYEQYF.